The T cell receptor (beta chain) under discussion was sequenced for a study of blood T cell repertoires in COVID-19. Across the whole study: Nucleic acid was either cDNA or gDNA, and it came from T cells, B-cell-depleted T cells, or PBMCs.

Some clones are missing from TCRdb's copy, which holds only in-frame ones; the method was immunoSEQ multiplex PCR. This table has a few hundred thousand clones, around 87% appearing once. The age range of participants was 18 to 89 years, with residence in about 25 US areas. Participants had their cohort set by participant-reported clinical history. Sequences were obtained from PBMCs or T cells enriched from blood (not recorded which). The receptor comes from a man between 25 and 39 years old who had recovered from COVID-19.

The CDR3: CASSYPSGQGPLNTGELFF. DNA for the CDR3: TGTGCCAGCAGTTACCCTTCAGGACAGGGGCCATTGAACACCGGGGAGCTGTTTTTT. V is TRBV6-2 or TRBV6-3 and J is TRBJ2-2; the match to TRBD1 covers 9 bases. Germline values: CDR1 MNHEY, CDR2 SVGEGT. CDR3 length: 19 residues. J lost 1 base, V lost 2 bases, and 11 bases had no gene match.